The source of this T cell receptor beta chain is a study of cytomegalovirus exposure and HLA in healthy donors. The overall study: Approximately 80 million unique TCRs, all from HLA-typed donors, were included in an early release of the data. Broader study findings: A later analysis showed HLA-associated TCR beta chains outstripping equally common others in clonal expansion. In a later analysis, a genetic analysis reported fewer productive-TCR N-insertions in an Asian-associated ancestry cluster than the cohort average.

Details on this clone: Its specificity is unknown.

Use of 60 Vbeta and 13 Jbeta primers characterized the PCR. Here immunoSEQ multiplex PCR was the method, and the copy in TCRdb shows in-frame clones only, minus some. The sample records 65,000 to 85,000 clones, around two thirds being singletons. Sequenced sample: PBMCs. This TCR came from a man in his fifties or sixties in good health and CMV-seropositive.

DNA for the CDR3: TGTGCCAGCAGCTTAGGGGGGCGGAGGACAGTTGAAGCTTTCTTT. It translates to CASSLGGRRTVEAFF. The rearrangement links TRBV7-9 to TRBJ1-1; possibly TRBD1 for D (6 bases). The V and J ends lost 1 base and 7 bases respectively, with 16 bases between them. The CDR3 has 15 amino acids. CDR1 and CDR2 from the germline V gene are SEHNR and FQNEAQ (reference sequence).